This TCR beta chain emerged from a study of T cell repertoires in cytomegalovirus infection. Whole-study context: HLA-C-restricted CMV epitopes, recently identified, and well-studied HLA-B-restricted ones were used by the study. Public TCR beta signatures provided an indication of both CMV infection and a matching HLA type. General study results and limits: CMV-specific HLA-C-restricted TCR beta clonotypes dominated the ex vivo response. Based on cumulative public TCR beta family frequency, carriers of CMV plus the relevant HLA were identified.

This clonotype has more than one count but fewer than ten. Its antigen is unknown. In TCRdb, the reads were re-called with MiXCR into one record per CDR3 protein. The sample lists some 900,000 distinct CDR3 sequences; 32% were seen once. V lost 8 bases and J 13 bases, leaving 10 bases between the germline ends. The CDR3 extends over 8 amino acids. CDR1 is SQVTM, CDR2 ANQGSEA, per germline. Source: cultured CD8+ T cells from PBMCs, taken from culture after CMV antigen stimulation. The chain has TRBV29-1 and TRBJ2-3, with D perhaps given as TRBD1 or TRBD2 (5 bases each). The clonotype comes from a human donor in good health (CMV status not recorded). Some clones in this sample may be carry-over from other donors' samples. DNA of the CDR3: TGCAGCTCGGGACCCGAGTATTTT. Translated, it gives CSSGPEYF.